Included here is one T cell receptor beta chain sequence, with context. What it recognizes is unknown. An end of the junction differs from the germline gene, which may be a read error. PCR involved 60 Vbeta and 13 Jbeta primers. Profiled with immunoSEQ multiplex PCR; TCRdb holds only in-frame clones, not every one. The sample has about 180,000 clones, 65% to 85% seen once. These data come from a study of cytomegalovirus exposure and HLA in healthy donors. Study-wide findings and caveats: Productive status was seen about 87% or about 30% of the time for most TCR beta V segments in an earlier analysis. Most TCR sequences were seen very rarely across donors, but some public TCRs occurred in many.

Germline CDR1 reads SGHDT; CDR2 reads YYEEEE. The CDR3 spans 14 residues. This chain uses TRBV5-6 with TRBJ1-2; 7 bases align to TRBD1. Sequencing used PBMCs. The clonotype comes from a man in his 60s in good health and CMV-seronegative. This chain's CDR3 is CASSSPTGVYGYPF. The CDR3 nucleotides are TGTGCCAGCAGCTCCCCTACAGGGGTCTATGGCTACCCCTTC.